A single count supports the clone carrying this T cell receptor (beta chain). The data were produced by immunoSEQ multiplex PCR, yet TCRdb's version contains in-frame clones alone and is incomplete. The data show more than 150,000 clones, about 93% seen once. The sample belongs to a study of control samples from healthy donors and cancer patients. Germline V lookup: CDR1 SGHRS, CDR2 YFSETQ. Trimming took off 0 bases at V and 3 bases at J, with 10 bases between the two ends. CDR3 size: 14 residues. The V and J genes are TRBV5-1 and TRBJ2-7, with D unclear. The sequence came from a woman under 40 in good health. Input material: blood. In DNA, the CDR3 is TGCGCCAGCAGCTTGGAAGGTGCGGACTACGAGCAGTACTTC. This sequence encodes CASSLEGADYEQYF.